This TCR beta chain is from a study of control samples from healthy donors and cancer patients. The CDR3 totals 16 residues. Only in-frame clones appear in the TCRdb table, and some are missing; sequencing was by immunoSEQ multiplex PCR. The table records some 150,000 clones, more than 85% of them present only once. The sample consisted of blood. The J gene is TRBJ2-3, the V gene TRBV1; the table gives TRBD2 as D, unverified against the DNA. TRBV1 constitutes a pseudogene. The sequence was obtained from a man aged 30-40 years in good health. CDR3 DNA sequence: TGCACCAGCAGTCACGGACTAGCGGGGGCGGGGGATACGCAGTATTTT. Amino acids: CTSSHGLAGAGDTQYF.